One sample yielded the 17 T cell receptor beta chains listed below, sequenced in a study of T-cell memory formation after mild COVID-19 (dated by TCRdb to the early 2020s). The library was made by 5' RACE. Instrument on record: Illumina NovaSeq 6000. TCRdb reanalyzed the raw reads on its own, using fastp at Q25 for trimming and MiXCR for clone calling, and kept in-frame beta chains. Every distinct CDR3 protein forms one entry, paired with its most common genes and DNA. Across this sample there are about 440,000 distinct CDR3 sequences, with around 20% seen only once. The ten largest clones take up 7.5% to 10% of the sample. Material: PBMCs or a T cell subset sorted from them (not recorded which). The receptors here all came from an adult woman who had mild COVID-19 (a few samples of this study predate the infection). The sample titles of this study are shuffled in the database, so cell type and time point are left out; the donor was told from shared clones.

This chain uses TRBV7-9 with TRBJ1-2; maybe TRBD1 (5 bases). V was shortened by 8 bases and J by 4 bases, with 8 bases between the two germline ends. This CDR3 spans 11 amino acids. Germline CDR1 is SEHNR and CDR2 is FQNEAQ (reference sequence). CDR3 DNA: TGTGCCAGCGGGGACCTCTATGGCTACACCTTC. Its protein is CASGDLYGYTF.

This chain connects TRBV10-3 to TRBJ2-7; D remains ambiguous. The germline gives CDR1 ENHRY, CDR2 SYGVKD. The CDR3 runs to 16 residues. The V end lost 1 base, the J end lost 3 bases, and 16 bases lay between the germline ends. The CDR3 protein is CAISELEALVGYEQYF. CDR3 nucleotides: TGTGCCATCAGTGAGTTAGAGGCCCTAGTGGGCTACGAGCAGTACTTC.

This clonotype occurred once. The genes are TRBV12-3 or TRBV12-4 and TRBJ2-1, with 9 bases lining up with TRBD2. The CDR3 covers 16 residues. Trimming removed 4 bases from V and 2 bases from J; junction bases left unmatched: 6. The CDR3 nucleotides are TGTGCCAGCAGTTCTACATCTAGCGGGACCTACAATGAGCAGTTCTTC. It specifies CASSSTSSGTYNEQFF.

This clonotype was seen only a few times. V is TRBV7-9 and J is TRBJ2-5; D is unresolved. V lost 1 base and J lost 5, with 11 bases in between. This CDR3 comprises 14 residues. Germline CDR1 is SEHNR and CDR2 is FQNEAQ (reference sequence). For the CDR3, the DNA is TGTGCCAGCAGCTTAGAGCCAGAGTCGGAGACCCAGTACTTC. Its protein product is CASSLEPESETQYF. The complete variable domain, with remaining parts taken from reference TRBV7-9 and TRBJ2-5, reads DTGVSQNPRHKITKRGQNVTFRCDPISEHNRLYWYRQTLGQGPEFLTYFQNEAQLEKSRLLSDRFSAERPKGSFSTLEIQRTEQGDSAMYLCASSLEPESETQYFGPGTRLLVL.

This clonotype was counted between two and nine times. V gene TRBV6-5 combines with J gene TRBJ2-1; perhaps TRBD2 as D (6 bases). Germline loops: CDR1 MNHEY, CDR2 SVGAGI. The V end lost 2 bases, the J end lost 4 bases, and 15 bases lay between the germline ends. The CDR3 spans 16 residues. The CDR3 nucleotides are TGTGCCAGCAGTTACGTGGCGGGAAGTATTTACAATGAGCAGTTCTTC. It translates to CASSYVAGSIYNEQFF.

This clonotype showed up just a few times. The rearrangement joins TRBV4-2 to TRBJ2-1, with 9 bases fitting TRBD2. V shed 1 base, J shed 9 bases, and the junction held 7 bases outside the gene matches. The CDR3 covers 15 residues. The germline CDR1 and CDR2 sequences are LGHNA and YNFKEQ. The CDR3, as DNA: TGTGCCAGCAGCCAAGGGGGACTAGCTTCCGCTGAGCAGTTCTTC. Encoded protein: CASSQGGLASAEQFF.

This chain connects TRBV9 to TRBJ2-1, with 13 bases that match TRBD2. This CDR3 is 15 amino acids long. V shed 2 bases and J 9 bases; nucleotides not matched to a gene: 5. Germline values: CDR1 SGDLS, CDR2 YYNGEE. This chain's CDR3 is CASSVRLAGGSEQFF. The CDR3 DNA reads as TGTGCCAGCAGCGTTCGACTAGCGGGAGGTAGTGAGCAGTTCTTC.

J is TRBJ2-3 and V is TRBV6-5, with D unclear. Between the trimmed V and J ends, which lost 6 bases and 2 bases, there was a span of 12 bases. CDR3 length equals 14 residues. The germline V gene encodes CDR1 MNHEY and CDR2 SVGAGI. The CDR3 nucleotides read TGTGCCAGCAGGAAACTCAGAAACACAGATACGCAGTATTTT. The encoded protein is CASRKLRNTDTQYF.

This clonotype was seen a handful of times. V and J are TRBV12-3 or TRBV12-4 and TRBJ1-1; 10 bases are a match to TRBD1. The CDR3 runs to 16 residues. V was pared by 4 bases and J by 1 base, with 6 bases of the junction left unmatched. The CDR3 coding sequence is TGTGCCAGCAGTTCTTACTGGACAGGGGGGAACACTGAAGCTTTCTTT. Translation: CASSSYWTGGNTEAFF.

This chain uses TRBV6-5 with TRBJ2-7, with no clear D. Deletions cut 0 bases from V and 3 bases from J, with 21 bases between. Germline CDR1 and CDR2: MNHEY and SVGAGI. CDR3 length: 18 amino acids. As DNA, the CDR3 is TGTGCCAGCAGTTACTCGAAAATTAGTTCCAGGTCGGACTACGAGCAGTACTTC. Translation: CASSYSKISSRSDYEQYF.

This clonotype has ten or more counts. The genes are TRBV12-3 or TRBV12-4 and TRBJ2-3; D gene unclear. The germline V and J ends were trimmed by 6 bases and 6 bases, with 10 bases remaining between them. This CDR3 contains 12 residues. The CDR3 region has the DNA TGTGCCAGCAGCCTAGGCTCGGATACGCAGTATTTT. Protein: CASSLGSDTQYF.

This clonotype was seen only a few times. DNA of the CDR3: TGTGCCAGCAGCTCCAAGAAGCGGGACAGGTTTTACGAGCAGTACTTC. Translated, it gives CASSSKKRDRFYEQYF. The genes are TRBV11-2 and TRBJ2-7; TRBD1 might be the D (8 bases). The germline V gene encodes CDR1 SGHAT and CDR2 FQNNGV. V was clipped by 4 bases and J by 4 bases, with 20 bases between them. There are 16 residues in the CDR3.

This clonotype was seen more than once but under ten times. This chain joins TRBV25-1 and TRBJ2-2; D is possibly TRBD1 (5 bases). V was shortened by 4 bases and J by 3 bases, with 12 bases between the two germline ends. From germline, CDR1 is MGHDK and CDR2 SYGVNS. The CDR3 is 15 amino acids. CDR3 loop: CASSVGAADTGELFF. DNA for the CDR3: TGTGCCAGCAGTGTTGGGGCAGCTGACACCGGGGAGCTGTTTTTT.

The chain joins TRBV7-9 to TRBJ2-3; D remains unclear. Germline CDR1 and CDR2: SEHNR and FQNEAQ (reference sequence). The CDR3 runs to 15 residues. V was clipped by 8 bases and J by 0 bases, with 15 bases between them. The DNA for the CDR3 is TGTGCCAGCGGCGCTTTGGGTCCTAGCACAGATACGCAGTATTTT. This gives the protein CASGALGPSTDTQYF.

This chain connects TRBV7-8 to TRBJ1-2; TRBD1 might be the D (5 bases). The CDR3 has 16 amino acids. V gave up 2 bases and J gave up 10 bases, with 23 bases separating them. Germline V gene data show CDR1 as SGHVS and CDR2 as FQNEAQ. The CDR3 coding sequence is TGTGCCAGCAGCTTACCACCGGTGGGGGGAGAGTACGTCTACACCTTC. Translating gives CASSLPPVGGEYVYTF.

This sequence joins TRBV18 and TRBJ2-1, with TRBD2 matching 10 bases. CDR1 is KGHSH and CDR2 is LQKENI in the germline V gene. This CDR3 region has 17 residues. The J segment lost 4 bases and the V segment lost 4 bases, leaving 10 bases of the junction unmatched. In DNA, the CDR3 is TGTGCCAGCTCACGAAACCAAGGACTAGCGGATTACAATGAGCAGTTCTTC. Encoded protein: CASSRNQGLADYNEQFF.

The V gene is TRBV7-9, the J gene TRBJ1-1; no definite D call. The CDR3 consists of 13 residues. V was trimmed by 2 bases and J by 7 bases, leaving 11 bases between them. CDR1 is SEHNR and CDR2 is FQNEAQ in the germline V gene (reference sequence). CDR3 sequence reads: CASSLIVGIEAFF. The CDR3, as DNA: TGTGCCAGCAGCTTAATTGTCGGGATTGAAGCTTTCTTT.